This TCR beta chain was profiled in a study of CD8 T cells in Susac syndrome. A quantity of about 0.5 to 1 ug RNA underwent reverse transcription using random hexamers. A single record per CDR3 protein comes from TCRdb applying MiXCR to the immunoSEQ multiplex PCR reads. Found here are approximately 76,000 distinct CDR3 sequences, approximately 94% of them singletons; the top ten hold about 0.38%. Between the trimmed V and J ends, which lost 5 bases and 7 bases, there was a span of 15 bases. The CDR3 runs to 14 residues. CDR1 is LGHNA and CDR2 is YSLEER in the germline V gene. The sequence came from a human donor with multiple sclerosis. The sample was CD8+ T cells from PBMCs. J is TRBJ2-1 and V is TRBV4-3; TRBD2 might be the D (6 bases). The CDR3 region is CASSTRRGLNEQFF. The CDR3 coding sequence is TGCGCCAGCAGCACCCGGAGGGGTCTGAATGAGCAGTTCTTC.